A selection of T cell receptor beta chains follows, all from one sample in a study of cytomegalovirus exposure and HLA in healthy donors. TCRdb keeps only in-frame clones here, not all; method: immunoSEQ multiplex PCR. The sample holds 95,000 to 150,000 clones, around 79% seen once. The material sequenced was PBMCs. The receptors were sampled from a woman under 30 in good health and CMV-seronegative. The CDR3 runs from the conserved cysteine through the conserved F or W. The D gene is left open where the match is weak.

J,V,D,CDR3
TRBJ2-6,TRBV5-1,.,CASSLGVSGANVLTF
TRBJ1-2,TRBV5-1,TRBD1,CASGLQGGYGYTF
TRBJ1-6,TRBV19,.,CASSRSLAPLHF
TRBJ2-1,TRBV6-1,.,CASSKLARNEQFF
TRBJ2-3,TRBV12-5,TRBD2,CASGLGSLAGSTDTQYF
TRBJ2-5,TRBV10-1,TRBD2,CASSEGLAGGKETQYF
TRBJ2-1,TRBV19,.,CASSRDFALFF
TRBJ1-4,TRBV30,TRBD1,CAWGRQGAWEKLFF
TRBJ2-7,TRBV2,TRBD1,CASSESPGTGHRF
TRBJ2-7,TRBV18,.,CASSPPSLQGYEQYF
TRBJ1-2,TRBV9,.,CASSVQGGGYTF
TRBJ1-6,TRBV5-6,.,CASSFGAIPLHF
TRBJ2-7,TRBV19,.,CASSRLSGVYEQYF
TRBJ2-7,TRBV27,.,CASSLSPPSRGWVEQYF
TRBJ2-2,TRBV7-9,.,CASSPGQFQGGELFF
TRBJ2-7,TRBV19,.,CASSITGTHYEQYF
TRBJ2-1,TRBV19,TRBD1,CASRPQGAYNEQFF
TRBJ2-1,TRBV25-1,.,CASGFSTALDEQFF
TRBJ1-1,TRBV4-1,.,CASSQGGPEAFF
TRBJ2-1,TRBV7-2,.,CASSQPGAAYNEQFF
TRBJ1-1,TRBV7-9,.,CASSFRPGADMNTEAFF
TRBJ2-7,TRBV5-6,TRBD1,CASSSGTGFYEQYF
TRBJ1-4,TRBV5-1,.,CASSPRGGLNEKLFF
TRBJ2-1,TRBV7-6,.,CASSVGGGSYEQFF
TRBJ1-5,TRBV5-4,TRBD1,CASSPGAGGQPQHF
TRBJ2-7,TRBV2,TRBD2,CASSSGTSVYEQYF
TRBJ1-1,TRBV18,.,CASSPAVNTEAFF
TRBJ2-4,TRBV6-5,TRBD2,CASSRRTRGFIQYF
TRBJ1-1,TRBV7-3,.,CASSWEGITEAFF
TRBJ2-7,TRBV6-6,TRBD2,CASRTGGGASYEQYF
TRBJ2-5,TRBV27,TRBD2,CASSLFRRSGGRETQYF
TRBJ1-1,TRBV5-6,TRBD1,CASSFDRGRMVTEAFF
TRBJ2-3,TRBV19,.,CASSIVGGGSTDTQYF
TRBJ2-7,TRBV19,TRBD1,CASSISGQALGEQYF
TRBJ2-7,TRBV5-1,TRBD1,CASSARGQNYEQYF
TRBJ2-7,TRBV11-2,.,CASSFGGALYEQYF